This TCR beta chain was obtained from a study of blood T cell repertoires in COVID-19. The wider study: Both acute and convalescent COVID-19 samples were obtained from the United States, Italy and Spain. Sample material is recorded as cDNA or gDNA derived from T cells, B-cell-depleted T cells, or PBMCs.

Assay: immunoSEQ multiplex PCR; the TCRdb copy retains only in-frame clones and omits some. The sample has about 370,000 clones; roughly nine tenths are singletons. CDR3 length equals 14 residues. The V end was cut by 4 bases, the J end by 2 bases, with 12 bases between. Germline V gene sequence: CDR1 SGDLS, CDR2 YYNGEE. The specimen was peripheral blood. This clonotype originated in a young woman with COVID-19, enrolled during active disease. The chain is built from TRBV9 and TRBJ1-2; weak D call: TRBD1 (6 bases). The CDR3 loop reads CASSYRDLNYGYTF. The CDR3 DNA is TGTGCCAGCAGCTACAGGGATTTGAACTATGGCTACACCTTC.